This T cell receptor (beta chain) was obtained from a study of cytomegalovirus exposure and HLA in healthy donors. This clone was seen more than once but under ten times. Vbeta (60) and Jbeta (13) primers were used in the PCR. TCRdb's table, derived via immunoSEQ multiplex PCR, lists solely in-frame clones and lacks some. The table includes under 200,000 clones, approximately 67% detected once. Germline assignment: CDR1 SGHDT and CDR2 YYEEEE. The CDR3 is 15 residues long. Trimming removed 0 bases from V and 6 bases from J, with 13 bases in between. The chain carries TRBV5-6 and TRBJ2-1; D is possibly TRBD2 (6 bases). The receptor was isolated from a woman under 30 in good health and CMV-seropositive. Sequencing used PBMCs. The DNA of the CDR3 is TGTGCCAGCAGCTTGGGGGCTAGCGAAGTCAATGAGCAGTTCTTC. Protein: CASSLGASEVNEQFF.